This T cell receptor (beta chain) was captured by sequencing in a study of blood T cell repertoires in COVID-19. Study in general: The origin of the acute and convalescent COVID-19 samples was the United States, Italy and Spain. PBMCs, B-cell-depleted T cells, or T cells provided the cDNA or gDNA that made up the material.

Seattle's enrolled individuals joined amid active infection and were then monitored longitudinally. With 5 bases clipped from V and 3 bases from J, the junction kept 8 bases outside the gene matches. The CDR3 is made up of 15 amino acids. Per germline, CDR1 MNHEY and CDR2 SVGEGT. Profiled with immunoSEQ multiplex PCR; TCRdb holds only in-frame clones, not every one. The sample carries roughly 110,000 clones, over 60% recorded once. The chain couples TRBV6-2 or TRBV6-3 to TRBJ2-7; 9 bases are shared with TRBD1. Sequenced: peripheral blood. The TCR was taken from a man older than 75 with COVID-19, enrolled during active disease. CDR3 sequence: CASSPRDRDDYEQYF. The CDR3 region has the DNA TGTGCCAGCAGTCCCCGGGACAGGGACGACTACGAGCAGTACTTC.